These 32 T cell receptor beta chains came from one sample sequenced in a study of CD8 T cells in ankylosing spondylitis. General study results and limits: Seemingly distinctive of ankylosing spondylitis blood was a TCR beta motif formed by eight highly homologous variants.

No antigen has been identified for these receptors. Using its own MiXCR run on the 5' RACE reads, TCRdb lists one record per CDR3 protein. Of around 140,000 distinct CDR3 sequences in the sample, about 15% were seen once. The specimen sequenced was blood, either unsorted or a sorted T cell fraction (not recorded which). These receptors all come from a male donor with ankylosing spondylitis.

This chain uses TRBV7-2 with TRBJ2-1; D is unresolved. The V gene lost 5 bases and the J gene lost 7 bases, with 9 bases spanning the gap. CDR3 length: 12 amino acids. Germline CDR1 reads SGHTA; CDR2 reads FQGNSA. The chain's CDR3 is CASSAVINEQFF. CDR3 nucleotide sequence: TGTGCCAGCAGCGCCGTAATAAATGAGCAGTTCTTC. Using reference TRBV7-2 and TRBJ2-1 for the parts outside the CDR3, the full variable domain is GAGVSQSPSNKVTEKGKDVELRCDPISGHTALYWYRQSLGQGLEFLIYFQGNSAPDKSGLPSDRFSAERTGGSVSTLTIQRTQQEDSAVYLCASSAVINEQFFGPGTRLTVL.

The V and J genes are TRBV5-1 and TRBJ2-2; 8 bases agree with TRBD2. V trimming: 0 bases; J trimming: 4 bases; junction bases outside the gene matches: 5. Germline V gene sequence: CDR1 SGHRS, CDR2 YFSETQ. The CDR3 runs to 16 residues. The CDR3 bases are TGCGCCAGCAGCTTGGCAGCGGGAGTATTCACCGGGGAGCTGTTTTTT. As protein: CASSLAAGVFTGELFF. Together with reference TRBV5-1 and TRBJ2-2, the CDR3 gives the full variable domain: KAGVTQTPRYLIKTRGQQVTLSCSPISGHRSVSWYQQTPGQGLQFLFEYFSETQRNKGNFPGRFSGRQFSNSRSEMNVSTLELGDSALYLCASSLAAGVFTGELFFGEGSRLTVL.

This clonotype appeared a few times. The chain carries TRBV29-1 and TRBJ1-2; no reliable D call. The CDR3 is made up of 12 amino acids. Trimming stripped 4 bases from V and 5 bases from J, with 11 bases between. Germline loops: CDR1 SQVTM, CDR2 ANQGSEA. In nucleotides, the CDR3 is TGCAGCGTTGTTTTAGGAAGATATGGCTACACCTTC. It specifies CSVVLGRYGYTF.

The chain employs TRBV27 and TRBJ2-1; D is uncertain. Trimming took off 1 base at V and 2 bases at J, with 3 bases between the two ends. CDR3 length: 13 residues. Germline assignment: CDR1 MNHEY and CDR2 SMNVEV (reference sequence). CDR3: CASSLFAYNEQFF. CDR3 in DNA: TGTGCCAGCAGTTTATTCGCCTACAATGAGCAGTTCTTC.

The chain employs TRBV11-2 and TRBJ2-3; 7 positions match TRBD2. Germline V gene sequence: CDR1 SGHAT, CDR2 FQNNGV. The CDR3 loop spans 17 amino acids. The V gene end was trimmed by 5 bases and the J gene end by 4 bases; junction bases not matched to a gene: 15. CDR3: CASSVSPLAAGADTQYF. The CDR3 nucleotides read TGTGCCAGCAGCGTATCCCCCCTAGCGGCGGGGGCAGATACGCAGTATTTT.

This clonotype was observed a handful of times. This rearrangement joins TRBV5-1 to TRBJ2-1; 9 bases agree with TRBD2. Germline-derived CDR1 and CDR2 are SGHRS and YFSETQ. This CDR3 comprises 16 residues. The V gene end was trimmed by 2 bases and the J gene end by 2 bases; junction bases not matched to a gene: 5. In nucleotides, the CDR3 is TGCGCCAGCAGCTTCCCGACTAGCGGTCCCTACAATGAGCAGTTCTTC. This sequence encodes CASSFPTSGPYNEQFF.

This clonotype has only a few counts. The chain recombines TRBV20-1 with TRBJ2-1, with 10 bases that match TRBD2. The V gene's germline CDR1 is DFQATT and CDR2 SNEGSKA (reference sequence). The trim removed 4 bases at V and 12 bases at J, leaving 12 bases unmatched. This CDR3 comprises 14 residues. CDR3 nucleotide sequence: TGCAGTGCTACCCTTCCCCTAGCGGGAGTGGTGCAGTTCTTC. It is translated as CSATLPLAGVVQFF.

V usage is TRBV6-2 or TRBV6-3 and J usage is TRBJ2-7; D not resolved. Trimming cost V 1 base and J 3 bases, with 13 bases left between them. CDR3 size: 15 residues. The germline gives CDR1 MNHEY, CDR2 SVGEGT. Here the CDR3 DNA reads TGTGCCAGCAGTTACTTTATCGGACGACTCTACGAGCAGTACTTC. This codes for CASSYFIGRLYEQYF.

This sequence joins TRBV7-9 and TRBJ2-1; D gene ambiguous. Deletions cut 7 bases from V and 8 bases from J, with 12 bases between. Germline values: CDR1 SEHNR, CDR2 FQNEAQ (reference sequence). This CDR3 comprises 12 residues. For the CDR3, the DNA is TGTGCCAGCACGCTAGTTATGCATGAGCAGTTCTTC. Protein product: CASTLVMHEQFF. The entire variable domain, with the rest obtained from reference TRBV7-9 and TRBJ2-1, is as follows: DTGVSQNPRHKITKRGQNVTFRCDPISEHNRLYWYRQTLGQGPEFLTYFQNEAQLEKSRLLSDRFSAERPKGSFSTLEIQRTEQGDSAMYLCASTLVMHEQFFGPGTRLTVL.

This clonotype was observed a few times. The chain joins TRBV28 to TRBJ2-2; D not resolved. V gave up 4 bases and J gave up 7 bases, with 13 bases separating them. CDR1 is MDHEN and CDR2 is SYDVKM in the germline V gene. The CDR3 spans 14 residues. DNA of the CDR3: TGTGCCAGCAGTTCCTCCCCCGCGCTCGGGGAGCTGTTTTTT. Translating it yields CASSSSPALGELFF.

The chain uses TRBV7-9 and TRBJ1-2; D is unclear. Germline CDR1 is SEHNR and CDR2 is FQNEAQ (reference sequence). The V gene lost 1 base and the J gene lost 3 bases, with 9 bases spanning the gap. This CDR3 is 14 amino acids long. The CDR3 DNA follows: TGTGCCAGCAGCTTAGTGGGCAGTTACTATGGCTACACCTTC. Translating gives CASSLVGSYYGYTF.

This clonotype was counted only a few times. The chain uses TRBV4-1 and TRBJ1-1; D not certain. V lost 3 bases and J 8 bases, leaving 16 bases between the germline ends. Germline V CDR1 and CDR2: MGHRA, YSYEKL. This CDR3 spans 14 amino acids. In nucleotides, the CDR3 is TGCGCCAGCAGCCACGACCTTTTGGCGGGAGAAGCTTTCTTT. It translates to CASSHDLLAGEAFF.

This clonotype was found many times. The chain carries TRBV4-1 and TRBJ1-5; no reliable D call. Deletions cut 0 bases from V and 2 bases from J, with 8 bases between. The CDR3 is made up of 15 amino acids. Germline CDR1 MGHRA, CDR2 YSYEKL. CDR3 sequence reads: CASSQDLNGNQPQHF. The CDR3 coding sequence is TGCGCCAGCAGCCAAGATTTGAATGGCAATCAGCCCCAGCATTTT.

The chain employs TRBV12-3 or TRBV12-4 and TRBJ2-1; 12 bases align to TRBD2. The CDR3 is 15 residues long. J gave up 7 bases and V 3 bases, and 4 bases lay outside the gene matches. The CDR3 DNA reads TGTGCCAGCAGTTTTTGGACTAGCGGGACGAATGAGCAGTTCTTC. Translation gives CASSFWTSGTNEQFF.

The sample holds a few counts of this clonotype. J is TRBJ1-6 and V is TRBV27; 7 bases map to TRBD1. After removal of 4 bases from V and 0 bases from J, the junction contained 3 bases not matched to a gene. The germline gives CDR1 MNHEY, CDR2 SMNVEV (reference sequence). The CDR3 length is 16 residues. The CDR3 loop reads CASSSPGGSYNSPLHF. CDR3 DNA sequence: TGTGCCAGCAGTTCCCCAGGGGGCTCCTATAATTCACCCCTCCACTTT.

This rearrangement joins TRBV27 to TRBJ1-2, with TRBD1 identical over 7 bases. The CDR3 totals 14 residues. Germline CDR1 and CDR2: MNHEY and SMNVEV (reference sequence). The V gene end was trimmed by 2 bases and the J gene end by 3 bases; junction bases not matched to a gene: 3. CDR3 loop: CASSLQGDYYGYTF. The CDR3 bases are TGTGCCAGCAGTTTACAGGGGGACTACTATGGCTACACCTTC.

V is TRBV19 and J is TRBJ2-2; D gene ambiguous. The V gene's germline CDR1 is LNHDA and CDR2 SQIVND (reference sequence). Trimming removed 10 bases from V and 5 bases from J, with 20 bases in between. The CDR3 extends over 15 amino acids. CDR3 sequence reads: CATSRALLGTGELFF. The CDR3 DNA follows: TGTGCCACCTCCCGGGCGCTCCTTGGTACCGGGGAGCTGTTTTTT.

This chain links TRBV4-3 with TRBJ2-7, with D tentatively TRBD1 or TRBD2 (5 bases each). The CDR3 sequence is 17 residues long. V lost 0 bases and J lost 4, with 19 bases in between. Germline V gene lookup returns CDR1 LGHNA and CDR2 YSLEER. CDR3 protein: CASSQDVTGTTKYEQYF. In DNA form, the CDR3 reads TGCGCCAGCAGCCAAGATGTAACCGGGACCACCAAATACGAGCAGTACTTC.

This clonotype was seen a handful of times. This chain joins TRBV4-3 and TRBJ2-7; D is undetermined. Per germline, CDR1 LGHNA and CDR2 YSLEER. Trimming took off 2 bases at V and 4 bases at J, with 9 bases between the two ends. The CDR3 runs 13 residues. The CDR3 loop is CASSQRAWYEQYF. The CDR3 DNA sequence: TGCGCCAGCAGCCAAAGGGCATGGTACGAGCAGTACTTC.

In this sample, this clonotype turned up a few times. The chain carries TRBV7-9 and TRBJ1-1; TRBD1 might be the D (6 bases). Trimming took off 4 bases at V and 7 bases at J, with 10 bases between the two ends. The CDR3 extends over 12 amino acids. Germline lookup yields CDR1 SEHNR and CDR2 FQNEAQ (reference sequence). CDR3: CASSSGQSEAFF. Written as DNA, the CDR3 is TGTGCCAGCAGCTCCGGACAGAGTGAAGCTTTCTTT.

The CDR3 loop reads CASSLTEGLNQPQHF. CDR3 DNA sequence: TGTGCCAGCAGCTTGACGGAGGGGCTGAATCAGCCCCAGCATTTT. The rearrangement links TRBV7-9 to TRBJ1-5; maybe TRBD1 (5 bases). The CDR3 is made up of 15 amino acids. Germline V gene data show CDR1 as SEHNR and CDR2 as FQNEAQ (reference sequence). V lost 3 bases to trimming and J lost 4 bases, with 13 bases between them.

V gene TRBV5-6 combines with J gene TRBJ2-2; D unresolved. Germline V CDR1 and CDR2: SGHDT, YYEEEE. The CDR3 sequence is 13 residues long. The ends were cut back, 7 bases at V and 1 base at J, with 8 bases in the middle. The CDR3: CASGPGNTGELFF. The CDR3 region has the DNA TGTGCCAGCGGTCCAGGGAACACCGGGGAGCTGTTTTTT.

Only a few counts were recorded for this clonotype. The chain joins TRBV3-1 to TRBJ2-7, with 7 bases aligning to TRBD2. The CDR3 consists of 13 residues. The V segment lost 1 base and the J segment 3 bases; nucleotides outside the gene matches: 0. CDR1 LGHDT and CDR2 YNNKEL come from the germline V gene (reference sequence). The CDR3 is CASSQGGGYEQYF. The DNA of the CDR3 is TGTGCCAGCAGCCAAGGCGGGGGCTACGAGCAGTACTTC.

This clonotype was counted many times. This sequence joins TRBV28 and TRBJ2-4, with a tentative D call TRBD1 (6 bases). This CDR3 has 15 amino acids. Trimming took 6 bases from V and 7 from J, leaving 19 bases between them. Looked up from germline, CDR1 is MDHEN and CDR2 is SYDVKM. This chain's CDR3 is CASRPSSGQGNIQYF. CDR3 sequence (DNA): TGTGCCAGCAGACCAAGCAGTGGTCAGGGGAACATTCAGTACTTC.

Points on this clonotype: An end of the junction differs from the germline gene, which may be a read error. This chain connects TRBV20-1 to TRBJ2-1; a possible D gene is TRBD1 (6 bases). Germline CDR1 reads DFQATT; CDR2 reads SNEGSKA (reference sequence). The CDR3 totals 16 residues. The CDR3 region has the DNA TGCTGTGCTAGCAAAACAGGGTATTATAATAACAATGAGCAGTTCTTC. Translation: CCASKTGYYNNNEQFF.

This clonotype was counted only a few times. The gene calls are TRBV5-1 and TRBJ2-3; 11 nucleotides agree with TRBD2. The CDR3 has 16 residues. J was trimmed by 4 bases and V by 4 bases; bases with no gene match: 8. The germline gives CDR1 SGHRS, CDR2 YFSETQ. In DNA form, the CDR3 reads TGCGCCAGCAGCGGCACTAGCGGGAGACCTCCAGATACGCAGTATTTT. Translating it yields CASSGTSGRPPDTQYF.

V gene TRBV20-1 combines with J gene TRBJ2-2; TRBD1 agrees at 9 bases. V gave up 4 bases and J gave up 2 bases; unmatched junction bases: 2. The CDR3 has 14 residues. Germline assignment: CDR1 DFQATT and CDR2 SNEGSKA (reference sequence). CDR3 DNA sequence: TGCAGTGCTAAGGACAGGGGAAACACCGGGGAGCTGTTTTTT. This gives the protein CSAKDRGNTGELFF.

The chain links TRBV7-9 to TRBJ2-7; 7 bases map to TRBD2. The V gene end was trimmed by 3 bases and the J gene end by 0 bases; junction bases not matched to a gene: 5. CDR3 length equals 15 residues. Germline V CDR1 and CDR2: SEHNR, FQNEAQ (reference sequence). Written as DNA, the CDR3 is TGTGCCAGCAGCTTTTCGGGAGGAGGCTCCTACGAGCAGTACTTC. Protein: CASSFSGGGSYEQYF.

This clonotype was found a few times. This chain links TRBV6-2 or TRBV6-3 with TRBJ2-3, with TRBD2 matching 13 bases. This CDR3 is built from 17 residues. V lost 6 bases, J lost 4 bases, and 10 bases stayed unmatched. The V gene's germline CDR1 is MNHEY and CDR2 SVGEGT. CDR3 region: CASSSLGLAGPADTQYF. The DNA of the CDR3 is TGTGCCAGCAGCTCACTGGGACTAGCGGGGCCAGCAGATACGCAGTATTTT.

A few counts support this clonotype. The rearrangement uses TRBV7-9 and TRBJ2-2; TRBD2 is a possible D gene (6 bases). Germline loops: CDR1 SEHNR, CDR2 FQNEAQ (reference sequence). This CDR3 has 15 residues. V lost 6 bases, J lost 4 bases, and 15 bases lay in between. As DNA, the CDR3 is TGTGCCAGCAGTACTAGCCTAAACCCCACCGGGGAGCTGTTTTTT. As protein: CASSTSLNPTGELFF.

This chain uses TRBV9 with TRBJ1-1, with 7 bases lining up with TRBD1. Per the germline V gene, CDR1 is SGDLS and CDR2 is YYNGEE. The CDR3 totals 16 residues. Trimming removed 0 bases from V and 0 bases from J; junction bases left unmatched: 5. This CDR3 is CASSVEGAGLNTEAFF. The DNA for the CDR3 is TGTGCCAGCAGCGTAGAGGGGGCGGGTCTGAACACTGAAGCTTTCTTT.

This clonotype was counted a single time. Here the CDR3 reads CASSKSGGSRTGELFF. Written as DNA, the CDR3 is TGTGCCAGCAGCAAATCGGGCGGGAGTAGAACCGGGGAGCTGTTTTTT. The chain is built from TRBV21-1 and TRBJ2-2; TRBD2 is the table's D call and was not checked against the DNA. TRBV21-1 is shown as a pseudogene. CDR3 length: 16 residues.